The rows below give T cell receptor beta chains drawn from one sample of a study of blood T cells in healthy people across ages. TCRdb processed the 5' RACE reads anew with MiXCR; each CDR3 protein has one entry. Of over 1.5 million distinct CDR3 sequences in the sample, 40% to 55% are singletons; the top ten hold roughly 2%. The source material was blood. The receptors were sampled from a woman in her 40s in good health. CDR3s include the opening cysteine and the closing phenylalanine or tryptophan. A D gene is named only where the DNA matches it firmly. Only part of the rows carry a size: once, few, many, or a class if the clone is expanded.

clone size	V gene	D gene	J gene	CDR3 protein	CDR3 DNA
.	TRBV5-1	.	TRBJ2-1	CASSSEGTMYSEQFF	TGCGCCAGCAGCTCCGAGGGGACAATGTACAGTGAGCAGTTCTTC
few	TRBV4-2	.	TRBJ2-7	CASSQIPGDYEQYF	TGTGCCAGCAGCCAAATTCCAGGAGACTACGAGCAGTACTTC
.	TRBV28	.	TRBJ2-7	CASSTGFAFYEQYF	TGTGCCAGCAGTACCGGTTTCGCCTTCTACGAGCAGTACTTC
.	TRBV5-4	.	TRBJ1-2	CASTPVGRPARGYTF	TGTGCCAGCACCCCGGTCGGCAGGCCAGCACGTGGCTACACCTTC
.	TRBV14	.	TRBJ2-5	CASSQQRGGIGETQYF	TGTGCCAGCAGCCAGCAGCGCGGCGGGATTGGAGAGACCCAGTACTTC
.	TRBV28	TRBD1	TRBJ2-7	CASSRGTGVGSYEQYF	TGTGCCAGCAGTCGGGGTACAGGGGTAGGGTCCTACGAGCAGTACTTC
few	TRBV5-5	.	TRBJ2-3	CASSRSVRSADTQYF	TGTGCCAGCAGCCGGTCCGTTCGGTCGGCAGATACGCAGTATTTT
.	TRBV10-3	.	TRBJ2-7	CAISDSGVLSYEQYF	TGTGCCATCAGTGACTCGGGGGTTCTCTCCTACGAGCAGTACTTC
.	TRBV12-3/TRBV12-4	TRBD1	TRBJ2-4	CASSLVRDRKYF	TGTGCCAGCAGTTTAGTGCGGGACAGGAAGTACTTC
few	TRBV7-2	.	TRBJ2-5	CASSLVRILQETQYF	TGTGCCAGCAGCTTAGTCCGGATCCTTCAAGAGACCCAGTACTTC
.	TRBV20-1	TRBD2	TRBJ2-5	CSARDGRALLKETQYF	TGCAGTGCTAGAGATGGGAGGGCCCTATTAAAAGAGACCCAGTACTTC
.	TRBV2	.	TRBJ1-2	CASSGTRGTSNYGYTF	TGTGCCAGCAGTGGGACCAGGGGAACTTCTAACTATGGCTACACCTTC
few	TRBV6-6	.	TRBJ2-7	CASSTTGGLSYEQYF	TGTGCCAGCAGTACAACAGGTGGCCTATCCTACGAGCAGTACTTC
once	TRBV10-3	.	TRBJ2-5	CAISEGWTETQYF	TGTGCCATCAGTGAGGGGTGGACCGAGACCCAGTACTTC
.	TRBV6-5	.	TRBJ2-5	CASSYSGPPAETQYF	TGTGCCAGCAGTTACTCAGGCCCCCCTGCCGAGACCCAGTACTTC
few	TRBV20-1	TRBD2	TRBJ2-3	CSARGGSGVSDTQYF	TGCAGTGCTAGGGGCGGCAGCGGGGTATCAGATACGCAGTATTTT
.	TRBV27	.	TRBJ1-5	CASSLFGGTASQPQHF	TGTGCCAGCAGTTTATTTGGGGGGACGGCGAGTCAGCCCCAGCATTTT
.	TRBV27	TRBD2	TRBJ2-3	CASSFRGGGGIDTQYF	TGTGCCAGCAGTTTTCGTGGCGGGGGTGGTATAGATACGCAGTATTTT
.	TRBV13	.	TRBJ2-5	CASSPNRAKTQYF	TGTGCCAGCAGCCCGAACAGGGCTAAGACCCAGTACTTC
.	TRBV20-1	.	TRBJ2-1	CSARTRGDEQFF	TGCAGTGCTAGAACCAGGGGGGATGAGCAGTTCTTC
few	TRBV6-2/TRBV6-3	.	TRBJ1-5	CASSYGHQPQHF	TGTGCCAGCAGTTACGGGCATCAGCCCCAGCATTTT
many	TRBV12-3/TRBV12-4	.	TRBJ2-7	CASSLRASYEQYF	TGTGCCAGCAGTTTACGAGCTTCCTACGAGCAGTACTTC
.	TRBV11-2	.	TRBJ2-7	CASSLVEESYEQYF	TGTGCCAGCAGCTTAGTTGAGGAAAGTTACGAGCAGTACTTC
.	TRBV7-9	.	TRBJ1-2	CASSLVLKGTDDGYTF	TGTGCCAGCAGCTTAGTCCTAAAGGGGACGGATGATGGCTACACCTTC
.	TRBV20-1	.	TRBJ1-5	CSAREVHRPLSNQPQHF	TGCAGTGCTAGAGAGGTCCATAGACCCCTTAGCAATCAGCCCCAGCATTTT
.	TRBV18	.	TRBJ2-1	CASSPKLYNEQFF	TGTGCCAGCTCACCCAAACTATACAATGAGCAGTTCTTC
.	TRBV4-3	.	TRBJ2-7	CASSQDALTFSSSYNEQYF	TGCGCCAGCAGCCAAGATGCGCTGACCTTCTCCAGCTCCTACAATGAGCAGTACTTC
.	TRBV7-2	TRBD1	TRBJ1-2	CASSQVTGVNYGYTF	TGTGCCAGCAGCCAAGTTACAGGGGTCAACTATGGCTACACCTTC
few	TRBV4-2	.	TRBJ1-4	CASSQDWGGGIATNEKLFF	TGTGCCAGCAGCCAAGATTGGGGGGGGGGAATTGCAACTAATGAAAAACTGTTTTTT
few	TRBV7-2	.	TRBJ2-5	CASSLAVVAETQYF	TGTGCCAGCAGCTTAGCGGTAGTTGCAGAGACCCAGTACTTC
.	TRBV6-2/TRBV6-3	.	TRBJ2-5	CASSYEVEETQYF	TGTGCCAGCAGTTACGAGGTGGAGGAGACCCAGTACTTC
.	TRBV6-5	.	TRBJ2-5	CASRSGTRHQETQYF	TGTGCCAGCAGATCTGGGACAAGGCATCAAGAGACCCAGTACTTC
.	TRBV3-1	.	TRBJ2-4	CASSQVGGFDIQYF	TGTGCCAGCAGCCAAGTTGGGGGTTTTGACATTCAGTACTTC
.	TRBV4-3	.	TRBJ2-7	CTSSQGDNPYEQYF	TGCACCAGCAGCCAGGGTGACAATCCCTACGAGCAGTACTTC
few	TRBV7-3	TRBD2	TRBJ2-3	CASSLEVLAGADLTDTQYF	TGTGCCAGCAGCTTAGAGGTTCTAGCGGGCGCAGACCTCACAGATACGCAGTATTTT
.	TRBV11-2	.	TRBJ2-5	CASSVEDFETQYF	TGTGCCAGCAGCGTAGAGGACTTTGAGACCCAGTACTTC
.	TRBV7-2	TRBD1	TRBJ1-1	CASSLVGQGVDEAFF	TGTGCCAGCAGCTTGGTGGGACAGGGGGTTGATGAAGCTTTCTTT
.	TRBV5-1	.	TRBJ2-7	CASSLGLLPYEQYF	TGCGCCAGCAGCTTGGGCCTCCTACCCTACGAGCAGTACTTC
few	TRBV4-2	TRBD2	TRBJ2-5	CASSPYGTSGGKYQETQYF	TGTGCCAGCAGCCCCTACGGGACTAGCGGGGGAAAGTACCAAGAGACCCAGTACTTC
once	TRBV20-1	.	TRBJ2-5	CSAGPSGQETQYF	TGCAGTGCCGGGCCCAGCGGTCAAGAGACCCAGTACTTC
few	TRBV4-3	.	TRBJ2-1	CASSQGPRGNEQFF	TGCGCCAGCAGCCAAGGCCCGAGGGGCAATGAGCAGTTCTTC
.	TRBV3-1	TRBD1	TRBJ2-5	CAIKGQGNQETQYF	TGTGCCATCAAAGGACAGGGGAACCAAGAGACCCAGTACTTC
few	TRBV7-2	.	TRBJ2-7	CASSFFWGNYEQYF	TGTGCCAGCAGCTTCTTTTGGGGTAACTACGAGCAGTACTTC
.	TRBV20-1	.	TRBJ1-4	CSARALTGTNEKLFF	TGCAGTGCTAGAGCTCTGACAGGTACCAATGAAAAACTGTTTTTT
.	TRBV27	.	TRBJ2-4	CASSVRGLNIQYF	TGTGCCAGCAGTGTGAGGGGACTAAACATTCAGTACTTC
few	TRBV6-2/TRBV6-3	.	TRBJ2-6	CATLSSGANVLTF	TGTGCCACACTCAGCTCTGGGGCCAACGTCCTGACTTTC
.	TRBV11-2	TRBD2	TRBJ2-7	CASSPRTSAGNEQYF	TGTGCCAGCAGCCCCAGGACTAGCGCTGGGAATGAGCAGTACTTC
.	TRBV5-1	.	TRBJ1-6	CASRTGPLSPLHF	TGCGCCAGCAGGACAGGACCTTTATCACCCCTCCACTTT
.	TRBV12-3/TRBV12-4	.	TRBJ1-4	CASSFREANEKLFF	TGTGCCAGCAGTTTCAGGGAGGCTAATGAAAAACTGTTTTTT